This section outlines one T cell receptor (beta chain) sequence together with its context. The record originates from a study of blood T cell repertoires in COVID-19. Study overall: Whether acute or convalescent, the COVID-19 samples came from the United States, Italy and Spain. T cells, B-cell-depleted T cells, or PBMCs supplied cDNA or gDNA.

V lost 7 bases and J lost 0, with 15 bases in between. The CDR3 has 15 residues. Germline CDR1 is SNHLY and CDR2 is FYNNEI. In the original processing: Reference gene primer amplification gave estimated nucleated cell counts. The repertoire was sequenced with immunoSEQ multiplex PCR; TCRdb's copy has only in-frame clones and lacks some. That table is the source of V, J and clone size, and D and trimming were worked out from the DNA. The table lists 100,000 to 110,000 clones, 85% to 90% of them singletons. The sequence was obtained from a human donor in a cohort sampled during active COVID-19. Sequenced material: peripheral blood. The genes are TRBV2 and TRBJ1-2; D is possibly TRBD1 (5 bases). CDR3 DNA sequence: TGTGCCAGCAAGGACACGGAAACGTCTAACTATGGCTACACCTTC. Encoded protein: CASKDTETSNYGYTF.